The TCR beta chain described here comes from a study of T cells in Graves' hyperthyroidism and ophthalmopathy. Germline V CDR1 and CDR2: LNHNV, YYDKDF (reference sequence). The CDR3 is made up of 14 amino acids. V was shortened by 3 bases and J by 1 base, with 7 bases between the two germline ends. The investigators amplified TCR beta CDR3 regions from RNA transcripts. First-round RT-PCR targeting the TCR CDR3 was performed with the HTBI primer set. TCRdb reprocessed the multiplex PCR reads via MiXCR and lists one record per CDR3 protein. Here the sample spans some 92,000 distinct CDR3 sequences, 35% to 45% being singletons. This clonotype appeared many times.

This receptor was taken from a woman aged 30 to 39 with Graves' hyperthyroidism. V usage is TRBV15 and J usage is TRBJ1-5; the D is unclear. The sequenced material came from peripheral blood or thyroid tissue (not recorded which). The CDR3 loop reads CATSRVPSNQPQHF. CDR3 nucleotides: TGTGCCACCAGCAGGGTTCCAAGCAATCAGCCCCAGCATTTT.